Following are 18 T cell receptor beta chains from one sample sequenced in a study of blood T cell repertoires in COVID-19. Using immunoSEQ multiplex PCR, the repertoire was profiled, and TCRdb retains in-frame clones only, with some absent. The sample carries approximately 310,000 clones, 87% recorded once. Sequencing was performed on peripheral blood. The source of these receptors is a woman in her forties or fifties who had recovered from COVID-19.

V is TRBV7-9 and J is TRBJ2-7; 8 bases match TRBD1. This CDR3 has 15 amino acids. Germline-derived CDR1 and CDR2 are SEHNR and FQNEAQ (reference sequence). V dropped 5 bases and J dropped 4; count of bases not matched to a gene: 10. The CDR3 coding sequence is TGTGCCAGCAGCCCCGGGGCAGGGGGCGGGTACGAGCAGTACTTC. It codes for CASSPGAGGGYEQYF.

The V gene is TRBV2, the J gene TRBJ1-4; D possibly corresponds to TRBD1 (5 bases). Trimming shortened V by 2 bases and J by 8 bases, and 6 bases separated the two germline ends. There are 12 residues in the CDR3. Per germline, CDR1 SNHLY and CDR2 FYNNEI. Written as DNA, the CDR3 is TGTGCCAGCAGTGAATGGGGCGAAAAACTGTTTTTT. It yields the protein CASSEWGEKLFF.

This rearrangement joins TRBV19 to TRBJ2-2; 10 bases are a match to TRBD1. The trim removed 6 bases at V and 4 bases at J, leaving 8 bases unmatched. The germline V gene encodes CDR1 LNHDA and CDR2 SQIVND (reference sequence). CDR3 length: 16 amino acids. The CDR3 sequence is CASRPPGQGPTGELFF. In DNA, the CDR3 is TGTGCCAGTAGACCACCGGGACAGGGGCCCACCGGGGAGCTGTTTTTT.

The gene calls are TRBV10-3 and TRBJ2-5; 7 nucleotides agree with TRBD2. Losses at the gene ends were 6 bases for V and 5 bases for J; bases not matched to a gene: 6. Germline CDR1 and CDR2: ENHRY and SYGVKD. This CDR3 has 13 residues. The CDR3: CAISPMGGETQYF. CDR3 bases: TGTGCCATCAGCCCGATGGGGGGGGAGACCCAGTACTTC.

The chain is built from TRBV28 and TRBJ1-5, with D unclear. V gave up 2 bases and J gave up 5 bases, with 10 bases separating them. Germline assignment: CDR1 MDHEN and CDR2 SYDVKM. CDR3 length: 14 residues. The CDR3 DNA sequence: TGTGCCAGCAGTTTAATCGGCAGGCATCAGCCCCAGCATTTT. This encodes CASSLIGRHQPQHF.

This clone was picked up one time. One end of the junction does not line up with germline, which may come from a read error. This rearrangement joins TRBV6-2 or TRBV6-3 to TRBJ2-7; 11 nucleotides match TRBD2. CDR1 and CDR2 (germline): MNHEY, SVGEGT. The CDR3 is 16 residues long. CDR3 bases: TGTGCCAGCAGCTACTCGAGACTAGCGGGACACTACGAGCAGTACTTC. Residues: CASSYSRLAGHYEQYF.

The V and J genes are TRBV19 and TRBJ2-1; 12 positions agree with TRBD1. This CDR3 comprises 16 residues. CDR1 is LNHDA and CDR2 is SQIVND in the germline V gene (reference sequence). The V segment lost 5 bases and the J segment 7 bases; nucleotides outside the gene matches: 9. The CDR3 nucleotides read TGTGCCAGTAGTGCCCGCCGGGACAGGGGGCAGAATGAGCAGTTCTTC. Translating gives CASSARRDRGQNEQFF.

The chain uses TRBV3-1 (or the pseudogene TRBV3-2) and TRBJ1-1; TRBD1 is a possible D gene (5 bases). Germline V lookup: CDR1 LGHDT, CDR2 YNNKEL (reference sequence). The CDR3 contains 15 residues. The V end was cut by 3 bases, the J end by 6 bases, with 17 bases between. The CDR3 region is CASSQSPQGKAEAFF. The CDR3 bases are TGTGCCAGCAGCCAGTCGCCCCAGGGTAAGGCTGAAGCTTTCTTT.

A note on this clone: Other DNA sequences from this sample encode an identical CDR3 as well. The chain employs TRBV6-5 and TRBJ2-7, with 10 bases lining up with TRBD1. Germline V gene data show CDR1 as MNHEY and CDR2 as SVGAGI. The CDR3 extends over 14 amino acids. The junction had 1 base not matched to a gene; V was cut back by 2 bases and J by 3 bases. CDR3 nucleotide sequence: TGTGCCAGCAGTTACCGGACAGGGGGCTACGAGCAGTACTTC. Translated: CASSYRTGGYEQYF.

V usage is TRBV6-2 or TRBV6-3 and J usage is TRBJ1-5; no definite D call. CDR1 is MNHEY and CDR2 is SVGEGT in the germline V gene. Trimming took off 4 bases at V and 7 bases at J, with 8 bases between the two ends. The CDR3 length is 12 residues. CDR3: CASSSLGQPQHF. In DNA form, the CDR3 reads TGTGCCAGCAGTTCCCTAGGCCAGCCCCAGCATTTT.

In this sample, this clone turned up once. The chain recombines TRBV29-1 with TRBJ2-7; 8 bases line up with TRBD2. This CDR3 region has 12 residues. The junction had 2 bases not matched to a gene; V was cut back by 7 bases and J by 0 bases. Germline V gives CDR1 SQVTM, CDR2 ANQGSEA. Written as DNA, the CDR3 is TGCAGCGCTGGGACTAGCTCCTACGAGCAGTACTTC. This sequence encodes CSAGTSSYEQYF.

The V and J genes are TRBV28 and TRBJ1-5; D remains ambiguous. The CDR3 consists of 17 residues. Germline V gene lookup returns CDR1 MDHEN and CDR2 SYDVKM. Trimming cost V 3 bases and J 1 base, with 16 bases left between them. The CDR3 loop reads CASSLLVFRGSNQPQHF. The CDR3 nucleotides read TGTGCCAGCAGTTTGTTAGTATTCCGCGGGAGCAATCAGCCCCAGCATTTT.

The chain carries TRBV30 and TRBJ1-5, with D maybe TRBD1 (6 bases). The CDR3 loop spans 14 amino acids. Germline V gene sequence: CDR1 GTSNPN, CDR2 SVGIG (reference sequence). The CDR3 sequence: CACSTGNSNQPQHF. CDR3 bases: TGTGCTTGTTCCACAGGGAATAGCAATCAGCCCCAGCATTTT.

The CDR3 is CASSRLEAFF. As DNA, the CDR3 is TGTGCCAGCAGTCGACTCGAAGCTTTCTTT. The J gene is TRBJ1-1, the V gene TRBV27; D is uncertain. There are 10 residues in the CDR3. V lost 5 bases, J lost 8 bases, and 6 bases lay in between. Germline-derived CDR1 and CDR2 are MNHEY and SMNVEV (reference sequence).

This chain links TRBV6-6 with TRBJ2-5; D possibly corresponds to TRBD1 (6 bases). Germline CDR1 is MNHNY and CDR2 is SVGAGI (reference sequence). The CDR3 sequence is 14 residues long. The V end lost 6 bases, the J end lost 1 base, and 12 bases lay between the germline ends. The CDR3 DNA is TGTGCCAGCAGCCCCCTGGACAGCCAAGAGACCCAGTACTTC. The encoded protein is CASSPLDSQETQYF.

This clone occurred a few times. J is TRBJ2-7 and V is TRBV7-2; D gene unclear. Trimming removed 1 base from V and 1 base from J, with 8 bases in between. CDR3 length: 14 residues. Germline CDR1 SGHTA, CDR2 FQGNSA. The CDR3 here is CASSLVPESYEQYF. In DNA form, the CDR3 reads TGTGCCAGCAGCTTAGTGCCAGAATCCTACGAGCAGTACTTC.

The J gene is TRBJ1-1, the V gene TRBV30; D unclear. Between the trimmed V and J ends, which lost 1 base and 2 bases, there was a span of 8 bases. CDR1 and CDR2 (germline): GTSNPN, SVGIG (reference sequence). CDR3 size: 13 residues. The CDR3 protein is CAWSGRRNTEAFF. CDR3 nucleotides: TGTGCCTGGAGTGGAAGGAGAAACACTGAAGCTTTCTTT.

V gene TRBV23-1 combines with J gene TRBJ1-5, with D possibly matching TRBD1 (5 bases). TRBV23-1 is designated an ORF whose function remains uncertain. This CDR3 region has 14 residues. Trimming took off 8 bases at V and 2 bases at J, with 13 bases between the two ends. CDR3 in DNA: TGCGCCAGCCCTCGGAGGGGCGGCAATCAGCCCCAGCATTTT. Protein product: CASPRRGGNQPQHF.